Following are 21 T cell receptor beta chains from one sample sequenced in a study of radiotherapy plus CTLA-4 blockade in lung cancer. The assay was immunoSEQ multiplex PCR, and TCRdb's table has in-frame clones only and misses some. Seen here are 45,000 to 55,000 clones, roughly 80% observed once, and the top ten hold 3.3%. The sequencing here drew on peripheral blood, taken from a patient treated with radiotherapy plus ipilimumab. These receptors came from a human donor with non-small cell lung cancer who had stable disease on radiotherapy plus ipilimumab.

V and J are TRBV7-9 and TRBJ2-2; a possible D gene is TRBD2 (6 bases). The germline V gene has CDR1 SEHNR and CDR2 FQNEAQ (reference sequence). V lost 6 bases and J lost 6, with 14 bases in between. The CDR3 covers 14 residues. In DNA form, the CDR3 reads TGTGCCAGCAGTCCCGGACTATCTTCCGGGGAGCTGTTTTTT. Its translation: CASSPGLSSGELFF.

The chain links TRBV30 to TRBJ2-7, with a tentative D call TRBD2 (6 bases). This CDR3 is built from 14 residues. Germline V gives CDR1 GTSNPN, CDR2 SVGIG (reference sequence). Trimming took 1 base from V and 3 from J, leaving 13 bases between them. CDR3 amino acids: CAWSEGGAGYEQYF. For the CDR3, the DNA is TGTGCCTGGAGTGAGGGCGGAGCGGGCTACGAGCAGTACTTC.

The V and J genes are TRBV5-6 and TRBJ2-1; TRBD2 aligns across 9 bases. Germline CDR1 SGHDT, CDR2 YYEEEE. V lost 4 bases and J lost 5; bases outside the gene matches: 7. The CDR3 length is 15 residues. The CDR3 region has the DNA TGTGCCAGCAGCGCCCTAGCGGGAACAGACAATGAGCAGTTCTTC. This codes for CASSALAGTDNEQFF.

V is TRBV9 and J is TRBJ1-1, with TRBD1 as a possible D gene (6 bases). This CDR3 region has 18 residues. Trimming left V 1 base short and J 1 base short, with 20 bases between. The V gene's germline CDR1 is SGDLS and CDR2 YYNGEE. This CDR3 reads CASSVFPGSGGQNTEAFF. DNA for the CDR3: TGTGCCAGCAGCGTATTTCCTGGGTCGGGGGGACAGAACACTGAAGCTTTCTTT.

V usage is TRBV27 and J usage is TRBJ2-7, with D unclear. V was shortened by 0 bases and J by 6 bases, with 9 bases between the two germline ends. Germline V gene data show CDR1 as MNHEY and CDR2 as SMNVEV (reference sequence). The CDR3 extends over 13 amino acids. CDR3 amino acids: CASSLSGWSEQYF. As DNA, the CDR3 is TGTGCCAGCAGTTTATCGGGTTGGAGCGAGCAGTACTTC.

This clone has only a few counts. V usage is TRBV19 and J usage is TRBJ2-1, with TRBD2 identical over 8 bases. The CDR3 is 14 amino acids. With 7 bases clipped from V and 6 bases from J, the junction kept 8 bases outside the gene matches. Looked up from germline, CDR1 is LNHDA and CDR2 is SQIVND (reference sequence). CDR3 coding DNA: TGTGCCAGTATGAGCGGGAGAGGATCCAATGAGCAGTTCTTC. Protein sequence: CASMSGRGSNEQFF.

This CDR3 reads CASSPGLAGGSDTQYF. The CDR3 DNA is TGTGCCAGCAGCCCGGGACTAGCGGGAGGCTCAGATACGCAGTATTTT. The rearrangement uses TRBV4-2 and TRBJ2-3, with TRBD2 identical over 15 bases. This CDR3 is 16 amino acids long. Germline V gives CDR1 LGHNA, CDR2 YNFKEQ. Trimming removed 4 bases from V and 4 bases from J; junction bases left unmatched: 3.

The chain has TRBV25-1 and TRBJ1-2, with a weak D call TRBD1 (5 bases). Germline CDR1 reads MGHDK; CDR2 reads SYGVNS. This CDR3 region has 14 residues. V lost 7 bases, J lost 4 bases, and 16 bases lay in between. CDR3 DNA: TGTGCCAGCACCCCCGGAGGGGTAAGCTATGGCTACACCTTC. The encoded protein is CASTPGGVSYGYTF.

A few counts support this clone. This sample includes further DNA sequences coding for the same CDR3. The rearrangement links TRBV5-4 to TRBJ2-1, with TRBD2 matching 14 bases. The CDR3 contains 17 residues. Germline CDR1 reads SGHNT; CDR2 reads YYREEE (reference sequence). The V and J ends lost 4 bases and 1 base, in that order; junction bases with no gene match: 4. As DNA, the CDR3 is TGTGCCAGCAGCCCGGGACTAGCGGGAGAGTCCTACAATGAGCAGTTCTTC. Amino acids: CASSPGLAGESYNEQFF.

This chain uses TRBV15 with TRBJ2-7; TRBD1 matches at 9 bases. This CDR3 has 14 residues. Per germline, CDR1 LNHNV and CDR2 YYDKDF (reference sequence). The ends lost 5 bases at V and 4 bases at J; junction bases unmatched: 6. This chain's CDR3 is CATSSGTGSYEQYF. CDR3 sequence (DNA): TGTGCCACCAGCTCCGGGACAGGGTCTTACGAGCAGTACTTC.

The chain joins TRBV4-1 to TRBJ1-1, with TRBD1 matching over 7 bases. Germline-derived CDR1 and CDR2 are MGHRA and YSYEKL. The CDR3 sequence is 15 residues long. V lost 0 bases and J lost 4; bases outside the gene matches: 5. Here the CDR3 reads CASSQEGAGGTEAFF. Here the CDR3 DNA reads TGCGCCAGCAGCCAAGAAGGCGCAGGGGGCACTGAAGCTTTCTTT.

The chain recombines TRBV4-1 with TRBJ1-1; TRBD1 agrees at 8 bases. The trim removed 5 bases at V and 6 bases at J, leaving 5 bases unmatched. From germline, CDR1 is MGHRA and CDR2 YSYEKL. The CDR3 has 13 residues. The CDR3 is CASSSRGRAEAFF. As DNA, the CDR3 is TGCGCCAGCAGCTCCAGGGGGCGGGCTGAAGCTTTCTTT.

This clone was observed a handful of times. Within the sample, other DNA sequences also encode this same CDR3. The chain joins TRBV7-2 to TRBJ2-7; a possible D gene is TRBD1 (6 bases). Germline V gives CDR1 SGHTA, CDR2 FQGNSA. V lost 5 bases, J lost 5 bases, and 13 bases lay in between. CDR3 length equals 13 residues. The DNA for the CDR3 is TGTGCCAGCAGCCCACAGGGTCTGGACGAGCAGTACTTC. Its translation: CASSPQGLDEQYF.

The V call is TRBV7-2, the J call TRBJ1-1, with TRBD1 as a possible D gene (5 bases). The V end lost 1 base, the J end lost 14 bases, and 14 bases lay between the germline ends. This CDR3 is 12 amino acids long. CDR1 SGHTA and CDR2 FQGNSA come from the germline V gene. The CDR3 DNA is TGTGCCAGCAGCTTAGACGAAGGGGTAAGGTTCTTT. This encodes CASSLDEGVRFF. The variable domain in full, with the rest retrieved from reference TRBV7-2 and TRBJ1-1, is GAGVSQSPSNKVTEKGKDVELRCDPISGHTALYWYRQSLGQGLEFLIYFQGNSAPDKSGLPSDRFSAERTGGSVSTLTIQRTQQEDSAVYLCASSLDEGVRFFGQGTRLTVV.

V is TRBV19 and J is TRBJ1-2; a possible D gene is TRBD1 (5 bases). The germline V gene encodes CDR1 LNHDA and CDR2 SQIVND (reference sequence). Deletions cut 2 bases from V and 5 bases from J, with 18 bases between. The CDR3 spans 16 residues. CDR3 in amino acids: CASSIRNPQVTYGYTF. CDR3 nucleotide sequence: TGTGCCAGTAGTATACGAAACCCACAGGTGACTTATGGCTACACCTTC. Full variable domain (remainder filled in from reference TRBV19 and TRBJ1-2): DGGITQSPKYLFRKEGQNVTLSCEQNLNHDAMYWYRQDPGQGLRLIYYSQIVNDFQKGDIAEGYSVSREKKESFPLTVTSAQKNPTAFYLCASSIRNPQVTYGYTFGSGTRLTVV.

This clone showed up just a few times. The CDR3 coding sequence is TGTGCCAGCAGCTACCCGACTAGCGGTGAGCAGTTCTTC. This sequence encodes CASSYPTSGEQFF. The rearrangement uses TRBV6-5 and TRBJ2-1, with TRBD2 matching 9 bases. The V and J ends lost 6 bases and 9 bases, in that order; junction bases with no gene match: 6. The CDR3 totals 13 residues. Germline V gene sequence: CDR1 MNHEY, CDR2 SVGAGI.

The CDR3 DNA reads TGTGCCAGTAGTAGACTAGCGGGAGGGCCGAGTGAGCAGTACTTC. Translating gives CASSRLAGGPSEQYF. V usage is TRBV19 and J usage is TRBJ2-7; 14 bases line up with TRBD2. Germline V gene lookup returns CDR1 LNHDA and CDR2 SQIVND (reference sequence). The CDR3 length is 15 residues. V shed 4 bases and J 7 bases; nucleotides not matched to a gene: 6.

The rearrangement links TRBV19 to TRBJ1-5, with 9 bases that match TRBD1. Germline V CDR1 and CDR2: LNHDA, SQIVND (reference sequence). The CDR3 runs to 16 residues. Trimming cost V 6 bases and J 0 bases; bases outside gene matches: 6. This chain's CDR3 is CASRGQGRDSNQPQHF. CDR3 DNA sequence: TGTGCCAGTAGGGGACAGGGAAGGGATAGCAATCAGCCCCAGCATTTT.

The chain is built from TRBV6-5 and TRBJ1-1; D perhaps matches TRBD1 (6 bases). CDR3 length: 14 amino acids. Germline CDR1 is MNHEY and CDR2 is SVGAGI. Trimming removed 5 bases at V and 1 base at J, with 11 bases between. The CDR3 here is CASSIQGWNTEAFF. Written as DNA, the CDR3 is TGTGCCAGCAGTATACAGGGATGGAACACTGAAGCTTTCTTT.

This clone has only a few counts. The chain is built from TRBV11-2 and TRBJ1-2; the match to TRBD1 covers 11 bases. Germline V gives CDR1 SGHAT, CDR2 FQNNGV. Germline trimming cut 0 bases from V and 8 bases from J; bases unmatched to any gene: 5. This CDR3 comprises 15 residues. As DNA, the CDR3 is TGTGCCAGCAGCTTAGATCGGGGGACAGGGGGAGGCTACACCTTC. Amino acids: CASSLDRGTGGGYTF.

This clone is a singleton in its sample. J is TRBJ2-6 and V is TRBV18, with a tentative D call TRBD1 (5 bases). Germline-derived CDR1 and CDR2 are KGHSH and LQKENI. Trimming removed 6 bases from V and 0 bases from J, with 9 bases in between. The length of the CDR3 is 15 residues. In DNA, the CDR3 is TGTGCCAGCTCTCGACAGATCTCTGGGGCCAACGTCCTGACTTTC. Translating gives CASSRQISGANVLTF. Supplemented by reference TRBV18 and TRBJ2-6, the full variable domain reads NAGVMQNPRHLVRRRGQEARLRCSPMKGHSHVYWYRQLPEEGLKFMVYLQKENIIDESGMPKERFSAEFPKEGPSILRIQQVVRGDSAAYFCASSRQISGANVLTFGAGSRLTVL.